The next 31 T cell receptor beta chains were all read from a single sample in a study of Ad26.COV2.S vaccination and SARS-CoV-2 variants. The assay was immunoSEQ multiplex PCR, and TCRdb's table has in-frame clones only and misses some. Altogether approximately 300,000 clones are present, roughly 86% being singletons, with the ten largest covering 1.5% to 2%. Treatment in this sample: some 20 received Ad26.COV2.S at low or high dose, single or two shots; about 5 received placebo; per-sample allocation not given. Repertoires come from day 63 after the first vaccine or placebo injection. The input for sequencing was peripheral blood, taken in a trial of Ad26.COV2.S vaccine versus placebo. The receptor set was obtained from a person between 18 and 65 years old who received the Ad26.COV2.S COVID-19 vaccine or a placebo.

The V and J genes are TRBV27 and TRBJ2-1; 9 nucleotides agree with TRBD1. Per germline, CDR1 MNHEY and CDR2 SMNVEV (reference sequence). Trimming at V came to 5 bases and at J to 2 bases, leaving 4 bases not matched to a gene. This CDR3 is built from 15 residues. The CDR3 region has the DNA TGTGCCAGCAGTCTGGACAGGGGCGCCTACAATGAGCAGTTCTTC. Residues: CASSLDRGAYNEQFF.

This chain links TRBV4-3 with TRBJ2-3; D is possibly TRBD1 or TRBD2 (5 bases each). Germline loops: CDR1 LGHNA, CDR2 YSLEER. This CDR3 region has 15 residues. Trimming took 2 bases from V and 3 from J, leaving 12 bases between them. CDR3 sequence reads: CASSQFWGMTDTQYF. The DNA for the CDR3 is TGCGCCAGCAGCCAATTTTGGGGGATGACAGATACGCAGTATTTT.

CDR3 residues: CASSGGWGAVGNQPQHF. CDR3 coding DNA: TGTGCCAGCAGCGGGGGTTGGGGGGCGGTAGGCAATCAGCCCCAGCATTTT. This rearrangement joins TRBV2 to TRBJ1-5; weak D call: TRBD1 (6 bases). Germline V gene lookup returns CDR1 SNHLY and CDR2 FYNNEI. The CDR3 extends over 17 amino acids. Between the trimmed V and J ends, which lost 6 bases and 2 bases, there was a span of 20 bases.

This sequence joins TRBV14 and TRBJ2-3, with 10 bases fitting TRBD2. CDR1 and CDR2 (germline): SGHDN, FVKESK. The CDR3 sequence is 15 residues long. V lost 2 bases to trimming and J lost 3 bases; unmatched junction nucleotides: 2. CDR3 region: CASSQQLAGTDTQYF. In DNA form, the CDR3 reads TGTGCCAGCAGCCAACAACTAGCGGGAACAGATACGCAGTATTTT.

The chain is built from TRBV12-3 or TRBV12-4 and TRBJ1-2; D perhaps matches TRBD1 (5 bases). This CDR3 has 13 residues. V dropped 5 bases and J dropped 5 bases, with 12 bases sitting between them. The CDR3 coding sequence is TGTGCCAGCAGTCCACGGACACTTTATGGCTACACCTTC. It encodes CASSPRTLYGYTF.

This clone was found a few times. The chain links TRBV5-4 to TRBJ1-2, with 9 bases that match TRBD1. V was pared by 4 bases and J by 5 bases, with 9 bases of the junction left unmatched. Germline V gene sequence: CDR1 SGHNT, CDR2 YYREEE (reference sequence). CDR3 length: 15 amino acids. The CDR3 is CASSLPGQGWYGYTF. CDR3 nucleotides: TGTGCCAGCAGCCTACCGGGACAGGGTTGGTATGGCTACACCTTC.

The rearrangement links TRBV30 to TRBJ1-6; TRBD1 agrees at 7 bases. CDR1 is GTSNPN, CDR2 SVGIG, per germline (reference sequence). The CDR3 totals 12 residues. V was clipped by 0 bases and J by 17 bases; unmatched bases: 7. The DNA of the CDR3 is TGTGCCTGGAGTGTAGAGGGGGCTTACGTCCACTTT. This translates into CAWSVEGAYVHF.

V is TRBV10-3 and J is TRBJ1-2; D is possibly TRBD1 (5 bases). Germline V gene sequence: CDR1 ENHRY, CDR2 SYGVKD. The CDR3 loop spans 16 amino acids. Trimming cost V 5 bases and J 0 bases, with 16 bases left between them. CDR3 region: CAISKTSGAPNYGYTF. DNA of the CDR3: TGTGCCATCAGTAAAACGTCCGGGGCCCCTAACTATGGCTACACCTTC.

The chain recombines TRBV7-2 with TRBJ1-3; D gene uncertain. This CDR3 has 16 residues. Germline-derived CDR1 and CDR2 are SGHTA and FQGNSA. V lost 4 bases and J lost 0, with 13 bases in between. The DNA for the CDR3 is TGTGCCAGCAGCTCCCCTTTCGGGCACTCTGGAAACACCATATATTTT. This sequence encodes CASSSPFGHSGNTIYF. Combining the CDR3 with reference TRBV7-2 and TRBJ1-3 gives the whole variable domain GAGVSQSPSNKVTEKGKDVELRCDPISGHTALYWYRQSLGQGLEFLIYFQGNSAPDKSGLPSDRFSAERTGGSVSTLTIQRTQQEDSAVYLCASSSPFGHSGNTIYFGEGSWLTVV.

V and J are TRBV28 and TRBJ1-1; D gene unclear. The CDR3 is 13 residues long. From germline, CDR1 is MDHEN and CDR2 SYDVKM. Trimming left V 6 bases short and J 0 bases short, with 8 bases between. The CDR3 DNA reads TGTGCCAGCAGGGACCTAATGAACACTGAAGCTTTCTTT. It specifies CASRDLMNTEAFF.

The rearrangement links TRBV18 to TRBJ1-2; 7 bases agree with TRBD1. Trimming cost V 0 bases and J 5 bases; bases outside gene matches: 9. The V gene's germline CDR1 is KGHSH and CDR2 LQKENI. The CDR3 contains 16 residues. The CDR3 nucleotides read TGTGCCAGCTCACCACCGGGTTCCAGGGGGGAATATGGCTACACCTTC. This codes for CASSPPGSRGEYGYTF.

The chain carries TRBV2 and TRBJ1-1, with 7 bases fitting TRBD1. Per germline, CDR1 SNHLY and CDR2 FYNNEI. The trim removed 7 bases at V and 3 bases at J, leaving 5 bases unmatched. The CDR3 sequence is 13 residues long. DNA of the CDR3: TGTGCCAGCACAAACCAGGGGGACACTGAAGCTTTCTTT. Translation gives CASTNQGDTEAFF.

The J gene is TRBJ1-2, the V gene TRBV5-1, with 9 bases identical to TRBD1. This CDR3 is built from 12 residues. Losses at the gene ends were 5 bases for V and 8 bases for J; bases not matched to a gene: 4. Germline V gene data show CDR1 as SGHRS and CDR2 as YFSETQ. The CDR3 DNA follows: TGCGCCAGCAGTCGGGACAGGGTGGGCTACACCTTC. It translates to CASSRDRVGYTF. Variable domain in full (rest from reference TRBV5-1 and TRBJ1-2): KAGVTQTPRYLIKTRGQQVTLSCSPISGHRSVSWYQQTPGQGLQFLFEYFSETQRNKGNFPGRFSGRQFSNSRSEMNVSTLELGDSALYLCASSRDRVGYTFGSGTRLTVV.

There are a few counts of this clone. The chain is built from TRBV5-8 and TRBJ2-3; TRBD1 agrees at 8 bases. CDR1 and CDR2 (germline): SGHTS, YDEGEE. The CDR3 extends over 17 amino acids. The V segment lost 0 bases and the J segment 4 bases; nucleotides outside the gene matches: 10. The CDR3 sequence is CASSLVSGTGGADTQYF. The DNA of the CDR3 is TGTGCCAGCAGCTTGGTATCCGGGACAGGAGGAGCAGATACGCAGTATTTT.

This sequence joins TRBV29-1 and TRBJ2-1; D gene unclear. Germline V lookup: CDR1 SQVTM, CDR2 ANQGSEA. Trimming removed 3 bases from V and 14 bases from J, with 17 bases in between. The CDR3 contains 12 residues. CDR3 sequence: CSVEGPSLSKFF. In nucleotides, the CDR3 is TGCAGCGTTGAGGGCCCCTCGCTTAGTAAGTTCTTC.

The J gene is TRBJ2-7, the V gene TRBV11-2; D ambiguous. CDR3 length equals 12 residues. V was shortened by 5 bases and J by 4 bases, with 9 bases between the two germline ends. Germline lookup yields CDR1 SGHAT and CDR2 FQNNGV. CDR3 protein: CASSLGWYEQYF. CDR3 in DNA: TGTGCCAGCAGCCTCGGTTGGTACGAGCAGTACTTC.

The rearrangement links TRBV18 to TRBJ1-1; D is perhaps TRBD1 (5 bases). V gave up 1 base and J gave up 1 base, with 10 bases separating them. The CDR3 has 15 amino acids. Germline values: CDR1 KGHSH, CDR2 LQKENI. The chain's CDR3 is CASSPRRGENTEAFF. The CDR3 DNA is TGTGCCAGCTCACCACGGCGGGGGGAGAACACTGAAGCTTTCTTT.

This clone was counted a few times. The CDR3 DNA reads TGTGCCAGCAGCTGGACTAGCGGCAGGTACAATGAGCAGTTCTTC. Translating gives CASSWTSGRYNEQFF. This chain uses TRBV7-2 with TRBJ2-1; the match to TRBD2 covers 10 bases. The junction had 4 bases not matched to a gene; V was cut back by 4 bases and J by 4 bases. Germline CDR1 is SGHTA and CDR2 is FQGNSA. This CDR3 contains 15 residues.

V gene TRBV10-1 combines with J gene TRBJ2-5; 7 positions agree with TRBD1. CDR3 length: 15 residues. V lost 2 bases to trimming and J lost 3 bases; unmatched junction nucleotides: 6. Germline V lookup: CDR1 WNHNN, CDR2 SYGVQD (reference sequence). The CDR3 bases are TGCGCCAGCAGTGAGGGCGGACAGGCTAAAGAGACCCAGTACTTC. Protein: CASSEGGQAKETQYF.

This rearrangement joins TRBV27 to TRBJ2-1; 7 bases are a match to TRBD1. CDR1 and CDR2 from the germline V gene are MNHEY and SMNVEV (reference sequence). The V segment lost 6 bases and the J segment 0 bases; nucleotides outside the gene matches: 5. The CDR3 extends over 15 amino acids. CDR3 sequence (DNA): TGTGCCAGCAGACCGGGACAGAGCTCCTACAATGAGCAGTTCTTC. This encodes CASRPGQSSYNEQFF.

The chain combines TRBV4-3 with TRBJ2-2; D could derive from TRBD1 or TRBD2 (5 bases each). Germline V lookup: CDR1 LGHNA, CDR2 YSLEER. The V end lost 4 bases, the J end lost 6 bases, and 21 bases lay between the germline ends. The length of the CDR3 is 17 residues. As DNA, the CDR3 is TGCGCCAGCAGCCCTGCTATTCAACCCGGGGACCCCGGGGAGCTGTTTTTT. Protein product: CASSPAIQPGDPGELFF.

V and J are TRBV9 and TRBJ1-2; TRBD1 agrees at 7 bases. Trimming cost V 1 base and J 2 bases; bases outside gene matches: 2. Germline CDR1 is SGDLS and CDR2 is YYNGEE. CDR3 length equals 14 residues. CDR3 region: CASSVPTGNYGYTF. The CDR3 DNA is TGTGCCAGCAGCGTACCGACAGGGAACTATGGCTACACCTTC.

V and J are TRBV6-1 and TRBJ1-1; D is undetermined. Deletions cut 3 bases from V and 0 bases from J, with 5 bases between. The CDR3 runs 13 residues. Germline V lookup: CDR1 MNHNS, CDR2 SASEGT. The CDR3 here is CASSDPMNTEAFF. The CDR3 bases are TGTGCCAGCAGTGACCCAATGAACACTGAAGCTTTCTTT.

This chain uses TRBV9 with TRBJ2-3, with 9 bases matching TRBD1. The CDR3 is 15 residues long. After removal of 3 bases from V and 9 bases from J, the junction contained 11 bases not matched to a gene. Per the germline V gene, CDR1 is SGDLS and CDR2 is YYNGEE. The DNA for the CDR3 is TGTGCCAGCAGCGCCCGGGACAGGGACTTTTTGACGCAGTATTTT. Encoded protein: CASSARDRDFLTQYF.

The CDR3 DNA sequence: TGCGCCAGCAGCCAAGATCCGGGACTAGAATTTGGTGAGCAGTTCTTC. Encoded protein: CASSQDPGLEFGEQFF. The J gene is TRBJ2-1, the V gene TRBV4-3, with 8 bases identical to TRBD2. V trimming: 0 bases; J trimming: 9 bases; junction bases outside the gene matches: 10. This CDR3 has 16 residues. Germline lookup yields CDR1 LGHNA and CDR2 YSLEER.

This rearrangement joins TRBV7-2 to TRBJ2-3; the D is unclear. V was trimmed by 6 bases and J by 3 bases, leaving 7 bases between them. The germline CDR1 and CDR2 sequences are SGHTA and FQGNSA. The CDR3 length is 12 residues. This CDR3 reads CASRGPTDTQYF. CDR3 in DNA: TGTGCCAGCAGGGGTCCGACAGATACGCAGTATTTT.

This sequence joins TRBV19 and TRBJ2-7, with TRBD1 as a possible D gene (5 bases). Trimming left V 1 base short and J 6 bases short, with 13 bases between. The CDR3 is made up of 14 amino acids. CDR1 LNHDA and CDR2 SQIVND come from the germline V gene (reference sequence). The CDR3 is CASSIGRQSTEQYF. CDR3 DNA sequence: TGTGCCAGTAGTATAGGGAGACAGTCCACCGAGCAGTACTTC.

The chain recombines TRBV4-3 with TRBJ1-6; TRBD1 might be the D (5 bases). V dropped 6 bases and J dropped 5 bases, with 14 bases sitting between them. Germline lookup yields CDR1 LGHNA and CDR2 YSLEER. The CDR3 runs to 15 residues. The CDR3, as DNA: TGCGCCAGCAGATACACCGAGACAGATAATTCACCCCTCCACTTT. Protein: CASRYTETDNSPLHF.

This sequence joins TRBV6-2 or TRBV6-3 and TRBJ1-5; TRBD1 is a possible D gene (5 bases). V was trimmed by 6 bases and J by 7 bases, leaving 16 bases between them. The CDR3 contains 14 residues. The V gene's germline CDR1 is MNHEY and CDR2 SVGEGT. CDR3 sequence: CASSFWGGDQPQHF. The CDR3 DNA follows: TGTGCCAGCAGCTTTTGGGGGGGGGACCAGCCCCAGCATTTT.

This chain connects TRBV25-1 to TRBJ2-2; no definite D call. The CDR3 extends over 16 amino acids. Germline V gene sequence: CDR1 MGHDK, CDR2 SYGVNS. The V gene lost 3 bases and the J gene lost 1 base, with 12 bases spanning the gap. CDR3 protein: CASSEINPGNTGELFF. The DNA for the CDR3 is TGTGCCAGCAGTGAGATTAACCCGGGGAACACCGGGGAGCTGTTTTTT.

This clone came up once. This chain connects TRBV5-5 to TRBJ1-1; no definite D call. The V gene's germline CDR1 is SGHKS and CDR2 YYEKEE (reference sequence). This CDR3 is 13 amino acids long. Trimming pared 2 bases from V and 3 bases from J, leaving 8 bases between. The CDR3 DNA sequence: TGTGCCAGCAGCTTAGCACAGTACACTGAAGCTTTCTTT. Protein product: CASSLAQYTEAFF.